The 21 T cell receptor beta chains below were found in one sample sequenced in a study of T cells in Graves' hyperthyroidism and ophthalmopathy. Regions amplified from RNA transcripts were the TCR beta CDR3 regions. Using the HTBI primer set, a first-round RT-PCR was run on the TCR CDR3. TCRdb re-called the multiplex PCR reads with MiXCR, one entry per CDR3 protein. The table shows around 450,000 distinct CDR3 sequences, with roughly 13% occurring only once. Material for sequencing was blood. The receptors shown here come from a woman in her late teens or twenties with Graves' hyperthyroidism.

This clonotype was seen ten or more times. The chain has TRBV12-3 or TRBV12-4 and TRBJ1-2; D gene uncertain. There are 15 residues in the CDR3. Between the trimmed V and J ends, which lost 1 base and 7 bases, there was a span of 16 bases. As DNA, the CDR3 is TGTGCCAGCAGTTTAGGGGGTGGCACCTCCAGTGGCTACACCTTC. This gives the protein CASSLGGGTSSGYTF.

The gene calls are TRBV12-3 or TRBV12-4 and TRBJ1-2, with a possible D match to TRBD1 (5 bases). There are 16 residues in the CDR3. The germline V and J ends were trimmed by 10 bases and 0 bases, with 21 bases remaining between them. CDR3 nucleotides: TGTGCCAACAGCGCCGGTGGGGACGGCTCTAACTATGGCTACACCTTC. Translated: CANSAGGDGSNYGYTF.

This clonotype showed up many times. The chain couples TRBV2 to TRBJ2-7; no firm D call. The germline V and J ends were trimmed by 4 bases and 0 bases, with 7 bases remaining between them. This CDR3 is 13 amino acids long. CDR1 is SNHLY, CDR2 FYNNEI, per germline. The CDR3 here is CASSGPVSYEQYF. For the CDR3, the DNA is TGTGCCAGCAGTGGGCCGGTCTCCTACGAGCAGTACTTC.

The chain is built from TRBV5-6 and TRBJ1-5; D ambiguous. Trimming took off 2 bases at V and 3 bases at J, with 9 bases between the two ends. The CDR3 runs to 14 residues. Per the germline V gene, CDR1 is SGHDT and CDR2 is YYEEEE. DNA for the CDR3: TGTGCCAGCAGCTTCAACGGGGACAATCAGCCCCAGCATTTT. Its protein is CASSFNGDNQPQHF.

This clonotype was detected only a few times. CDR3 loop: CASSQAGTQGHGYTF. The CDR3 DNA is TGTGCCAGCAGCCAAGCCGGGACTCAAGGCCATGGCTACACCTTC. The chain combines TRBV3-1 with TRBJ1-2; weak D call: TRBD1 (5 bases). The germline gives CDR1 LGHDT, CDR2 YNNKEL (reference sequence). Trimming left V 1 base short and J 6 bases short, with 15 bases between. The CDR3 is made up of 15 amino acids.

This clonotype was detected a few times. This chain uses TRBV18 with TRBJ2-3, with 12 bases aligning to TRBD2. The trim removed 0 bases at V and 6 bases at J, leaving 4 bases unmatched. Germline CDR1 reads KGHSH; CDR2 reads LQKENI. There are 16 residues in the CDR3. The CDR3 here is CASSPPGTSGRDTQYF. The CDR3 nucleotides are TGTGCCAGCTCACCACCCGGGACTAGCGGGCGGGATACGCAGTATTTT.

This clonotype was counted many times. V gene TRBV18 combines with J gene TRBJ2-3, with 7 positions matching TRBD1. J gave up 0 bases and V 5 bases, and 14 bases lay outside the gene matches. This CDR3 is 18 amino acids long. Germline CDR1 and CDR2: KGHSH and LQKENI. The CDR3 sequence: CASSAQLQGVGSTDTQYF. The DNA of the CDR3 is TGTGCCAGCTCAGCCCAACTTCAGGGGGTCGGCAGCACAGATACGCAGTATTTT.

This clonotype was counted many times. The chain joins TRBV20-1 to TRBJ1-1, with TRBD1 as a possible D gene (6 bases). V shed 0 bases and J shed 7 bases, with 6 bases lying between them. This CDR3 comprises 11 residues. Germline V gene sequence: CDR1 DFQATT, CDR2 SNEGSKA (reference sequence). Here the CDR3 DNA reads TGCAGTGCTAGAGAACAGGGTGAAGCTTTCTTT. It translates to CSAREQGEAFF.

The chain carries TRBV25-1 and TRBJ1-1; tentatively, D is TRBD1 (6 bases). Trimming removed 6 bases from V and 4 bases from J, with 21 bases in between. Germline V gives CDR1 MGHDK, CDR2 SYGVNS. This CDR3 is 16 amino acids long. The CDR3, as DNA: TGTGCCAGCAGCCGTCAATTCCAGGGACATCCCACTGAAGCTTTCTTT. Protein product: CASSRQFQGHPTEAFF.

This clonotype has at least ten counts. The chain carries TRBV29-1 and TRBJ2-5; 8 bases are shared with TRBD1. After removal of 3 bases from V and 7 bases from J, the junction contained 7 bases not matched to a gene. The V gene's germline CDR1 is SQVTM and CDR2 ANQGSEA. The CDR3 is made up of 13 amino acids. The CDR3 DNA is TGCAGCGTTGACGAGGGGGACAGGACGACCCAGTACTTC. Protein product: CSVDEGDRTTQYF.

The J gene is TRBJ1-6, the V gene TRBV6-2 or TRBV6-3; 8 bases fit TRBD1. From germline, CDR1 is MNHEY and CDR2 SVGEGT. This CDR3 has 18 amino acids. Trimming at V came to 6 bases and at J to 7 bases, leaving 17 bases not matched to a gene. The CDR3 here is CASRNGQGGVDGNSPLHF. The CDR3, as DNA: TGTGCCAGCAGAAACGGACAGGGCGGGGTGGACGGGAATTCACCCCTCCACTTT.

Relative to its sample, this clonotype is medium-sized. The chain links TRBV2 to TRBJ2-7; D call uncertain. V lost 5 bases and J lost 6, with 8 bases in between. Germline V CDR1 and CDR2: SNHLY, FYNNEI. The CDR3 covers 11 residues. The CDR3 loop is CASSRASEQYF. CDR3 coding DNA: TGTGCCAGCAGTCGAGCCTCCGAGCAGTACTTC. Complete variable domain (other parts from reference TRBV2 and TRBJ2-7): EPEVTQTPSHQVTQMGQEVILRCVPISNHLYFYWYRQILGQKVEFLVSFYNNEISEKSEIFDDQFSVERPDGSNFTLKIRSTKLEDSAMYFCASSRASEQYFGPGTRLTVT.

This chain links TRBV4-1 with TRBJ1-1; 7 nucleotides agree with TRBD1. This CDR3 contains 15 residues. Germline V gene lookup returns CDR1 MGHRA and CDR2 YSYEKL. The V and J ends lost 4 bases and 1 base, in that order; junction bases with no gene match: 6. CDR3 residues: CASSPTWTGNTEAFF. CDR3 nucleotide sequence: TGCGCCAGCAGCCCCACCTGGACAGGGAACACTGAAGCTTTCTTT.

This clonotype was observed many times. CDR3 DNA sequence: TGTGCCAGCAGCTTTACTAGAGAAGAGACCCAGTACTTC. It yields the protein CASSFTREETQYF. The V gene is TRBV7-2, the J gene TRBJ2-5; TRBD2 is a possible D gene (5 bases). Trimming removed 3 bases at V and 3 bases at J, with 8 bases between. Germline V gene sequence: CDR1 SGHTA, CDR2 FQGNSA. This CDR3 spans 13 amino acids.

Ten or more counts support this clonotype. This rearrangement joins TRBV2 to TRBJ2-2; D may be TRBD2 (6 bases). Germline-derived CDR1 and CDR2 are SNHLY and FYNNEI. V was trimmed by 8 bases and J by 0 bases, leaving 13 bases between them. CDR3 size: 15 residues. In DNA form, the CDR3 reads TGTGCCAGCGGGGGAGGACTTTCGAACACCGGGGAGCTGTTTTTT. This translates into CASGGGLSNTGELFF.

This chain uses TRBV20-1 with TRBJ1-2, with D possibly matching TRBD1 (6 bases). The V and J ends lost 3 bases and 5 bases respectively, with 13 bases between them. The CDR3 is 13 amino acids. CDR1 is DFQATT and CDR2 is SNEGSKA in the germline V gene (reference sequence). The CDR3, as DNA: TGCAGTGCTAGGAACAGGGAGGGTTATGGCTACACCTTC. Protein product: CSARNREGYGYTF.

Many counts were recorded for this clonotype. The V and J genes are TRBV2 and TRBJ1-1; maybe TRBD1 (5 bases). The V gene's germline CDR1 is SNHLY and CDR2 FYNNEI. The CDR3 runs to 14 residues. The V gene lost 4 bases and the J gene lost 1 base, with 10 bases spanning the gap. The CDR3 sequence is CASSGGSGNTEAFF. The CDR3, as DNA: TGTGCCAGCAGTGGGGGGTCAGGGAACACTGAAGCTTTCTTT.

V and J are TRBV27 and TRBJ2-2; 9 nucleotides agree with TRBD2. V lost 4 bases to trimming and J lost 4 bases; unmatched junction nucleotides: 4. Per the germline V gene, CDR1 is MNHEY and CDR2 is SMNVEV (reference sequence). CDR3 size: 15 residues. For the CDR3, the DNA is TGTGCCAGCAGTTCCTCGACTAGCGGCACCGGGGAGCTGTTTTTT. Translating gives CASSSSTSGTGELFF.

This chain uses TRBV29-1 with TRBJ2-3, with D possibly matching TRBD1 (5 bases). Germline loops: CDR1 SQVTM, CDR2 ANQGSEA. V was trimmed by 1 base and J by 2 bases, leaving 13 bases between them. This CDR3 has 15 residues. CDR3 coding DNA: TGCAGCGTTGAAGGAGAGACAGCCCACACAGATACGCAGTATTTT. This codes for CSVEGETAHTDTQYF.

At least ten counts were recorded for this clonotype. At one end the junction does not follow the germline gene, possibly because of a read error. The rearrangement joins TRBV2 to TRBJ1-4; tentatively, D is TRBD1 (6 bases). The germline V gene encodes CDR1 SNHLY and CDR2 FYNNEI. This CDR3 is built from 14 residues. The CDR3 sequence: CASESGAGNEELFF. CDR3 DNA: TGTGCCAGCGAATCGGGGGCTGGTAATGAAGAACTGTTTTTT.

This clonotype was detected many times. The chain employs TRBV5-6 and TRBJ2-7; D may be TRBD1 or TRBD2 (5 bases each). Germline values: CDR1 SGHDT, CDR2 YYEEEE. Trimming took 4 bases from V and 1 from J, leaving 12 bases between them. This CDR3 contains 14 residues. In DNA form, the CDR3 reads TGTGCCAGCAGCGACCCGGGACCGTCCTACGAGCAGTACTTC. Its translation: CASSDPGPSYEQYF.